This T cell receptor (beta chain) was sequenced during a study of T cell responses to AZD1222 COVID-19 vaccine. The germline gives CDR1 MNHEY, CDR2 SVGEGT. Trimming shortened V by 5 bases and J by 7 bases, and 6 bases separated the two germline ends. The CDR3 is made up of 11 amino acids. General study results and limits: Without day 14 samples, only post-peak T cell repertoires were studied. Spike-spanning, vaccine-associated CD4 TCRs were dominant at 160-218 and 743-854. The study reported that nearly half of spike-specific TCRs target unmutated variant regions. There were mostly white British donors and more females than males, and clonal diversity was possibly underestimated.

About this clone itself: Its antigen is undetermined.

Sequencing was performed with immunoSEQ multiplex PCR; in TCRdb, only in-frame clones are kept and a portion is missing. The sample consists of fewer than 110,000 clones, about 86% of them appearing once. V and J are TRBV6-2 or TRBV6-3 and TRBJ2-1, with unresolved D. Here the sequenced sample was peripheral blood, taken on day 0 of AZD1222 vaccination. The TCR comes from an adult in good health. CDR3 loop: CASSMGNEQFF. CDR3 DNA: TGTGCCAGCAGTATGGGGAATGAGCAGTTCTTC.